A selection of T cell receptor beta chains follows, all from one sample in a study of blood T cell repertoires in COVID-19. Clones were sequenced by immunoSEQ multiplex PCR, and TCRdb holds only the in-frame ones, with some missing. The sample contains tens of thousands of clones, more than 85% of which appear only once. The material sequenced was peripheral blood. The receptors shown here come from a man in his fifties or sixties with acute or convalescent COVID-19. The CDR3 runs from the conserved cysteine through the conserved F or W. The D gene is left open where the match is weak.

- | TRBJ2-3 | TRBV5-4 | CASSLAKSLDTQYF | TGTGCCAGCAGCTTGGCCAAGAGTTTAGATACGCAGTATTTT
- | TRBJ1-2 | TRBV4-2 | CASSQEGSSNYGYTF | TGTGCCAGCAGCCAAGAGGGCAGCTCTAACTATGGCTACACCTTC
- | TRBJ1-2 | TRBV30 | CAWSVSSYGYTF | TGTGCCTGGAGTGTGTCGAGCTATGGCTACACCTTC
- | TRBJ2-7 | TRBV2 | CASSFSYEQYF | TGTGCCAGCAGCTTCTCCTACGAGCAGTACTTC
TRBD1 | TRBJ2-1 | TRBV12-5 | CASGLDRTGRKHNEQFF | TGTGCTAGTGGTTTAGACAGGACAGGGAGAAAACACAATGAGCAGTTCTTC
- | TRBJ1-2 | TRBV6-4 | CASSDSELYYGYTF | TGTGCCAGCAGTGACTCTGAGCTATACTATGGCTACACCTTC
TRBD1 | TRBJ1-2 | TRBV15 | CATSRGQGYGYTF | TGTGCCACCAGCAGGGGACAGGGCTATGGCTACACCTTC
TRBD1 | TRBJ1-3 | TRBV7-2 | CASSLFGRGLGNTIYF | TGTGCCAGCAGCTTATTTGGCAGGGGGCTTGGAAACACCATATATTTT
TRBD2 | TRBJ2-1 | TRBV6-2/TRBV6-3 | CASSPTPPGLAGAWQNEQFF | TGTGCCAGCAGTCCCACACCGCCGGGACTAGCGGGAGCATGGCAAAATGAGCAGTTCTTC
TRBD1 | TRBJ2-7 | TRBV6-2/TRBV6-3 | CASSPRTGGFSEQYF | TGTGCCAGCAGCCCTCGGACAGGGGGCTTTAGCGAGCAGTACTTC